This TCR beta chain was sequenced during a study of response to subunit inactivated influenza vaccine. Study-level findings and limits: After each seasonal influenza vaccination, few new T cells are recruited, the authors suggested.

There are 14 residues in the CDR3. Deletions cut 3 bases from V and 1 base from J, with 7 bases between. CDR1 and CDR2 from the germline V gene are MDHEN and SYDVKM. TCRdb called the RT-PCR reads again in MiXCR, with one record for every CDR3 protein. The sample yields approximately 520,000 distinct CDR3 sequences, around 25% seen once. Concerning this clonotype itself: Its antigen is still unknown.

This chain connects TRBV28 to TRBJ1-5, with D hard to call. This sequence was found in a man in his fifties who received an inactivated influenza vaccine. This specimen was CD4+ T cells sorted from PBMCs, taken approximately 5 days after vaccination. CDR3 residues: CASSFPGSNQPQHF. The CDR3 coding sequence is TGTGCCAGCAGTTTCCCGGGGAGCAATCAGCCCCAGCATTTT.